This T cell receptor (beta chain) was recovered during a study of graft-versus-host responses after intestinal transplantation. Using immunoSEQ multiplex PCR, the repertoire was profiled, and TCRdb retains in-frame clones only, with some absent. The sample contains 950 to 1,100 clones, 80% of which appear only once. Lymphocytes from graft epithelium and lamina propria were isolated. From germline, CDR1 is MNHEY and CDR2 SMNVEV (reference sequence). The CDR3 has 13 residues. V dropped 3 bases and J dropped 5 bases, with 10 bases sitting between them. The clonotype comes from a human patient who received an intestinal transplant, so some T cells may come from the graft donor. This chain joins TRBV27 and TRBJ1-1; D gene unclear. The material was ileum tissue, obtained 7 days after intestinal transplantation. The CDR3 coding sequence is TGTGCCAGCAGTTTTAAGTTCTGGACTGAAGCTTTCTTT. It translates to CASSFKFWTEAFF.